Sequencing of this T cell receptor (beta chain) was carried out in a study of T-cell reconstitution after alpha-beta-depleted transplantation in children. Unique molecular identifiers were used in preparing the TCRbeta library. TCRdb itself ran the PCR reads through MiXCR, one entry per CDR3 protein. This sample has about 590,000 distinct CDR3 sequences; under 15% occur once, and the top ten carry about 2%. The CDR3 runs 13 residues. Germline V CDR1 and CDR2: MNHEY, SMNVEV (reference sequence). With 4 bases removed from V and 8 bases from J, the gap between germline ends came to 14 bases. This clonotype occurred a few times. What it recognizes is unknown. Study-level findings and limits: Surviving thymic progenitors and recipient T cells were the source of high TCRbeta diversity at day 60 in some patients. Alpha-beta T cells about two months after transplant reportedly derived from several hundred expanded graft clones. At one year after transplant, newly produced T cells mostly accounted for T-cell counts and diversity.

This chain uses TRBV27 with TRBJ1-1; D is undetermined. This TCR was sampled from a male patient under 18 who had a stem cell transplant for acute myeloid leukemia, so the T cells may come from the graft donor. Sample: PBMCs, mostly from graft donor cells, taken 360 days after TCRalphabeta/CD19-depleted stem cell transplant. CDR3: CASSSTWGGEAFF. The CDR3 DNA is TGTGCCAGCAGTTCGACCTGGGGAGGAGAAGCTTTCTTT.